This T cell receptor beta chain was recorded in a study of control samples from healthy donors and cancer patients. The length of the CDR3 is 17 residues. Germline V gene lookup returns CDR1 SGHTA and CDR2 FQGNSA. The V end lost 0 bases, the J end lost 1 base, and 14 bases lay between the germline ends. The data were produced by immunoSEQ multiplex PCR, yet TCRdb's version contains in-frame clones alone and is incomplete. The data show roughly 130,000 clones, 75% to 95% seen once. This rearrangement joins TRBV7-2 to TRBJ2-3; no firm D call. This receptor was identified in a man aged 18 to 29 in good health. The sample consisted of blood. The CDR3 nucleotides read TGTGCCAGCAGCTTAGCGCTGGCTAGTGACCGCACAGATACGCAGTATTTT. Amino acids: CASSLALASDRTDTQYF.